A single sample gave rise to the 27 T cell receptor beta chains below, sequenced in a study of blood T cells in healthy people across ages. Next came a second PCR, run for about 7 to 12 cycles, which used a sample-barcoded 5' primer along with a J-beta primer mix. Via MiXCR, TCRdb re-called the 5' RACE reads, giving one row per CDR3 protein. The profile covers about 780,000 distinct CDR3 sequences, with 35% to 60% appearing a single time and over 15% taken by the ten largest. Sequenced material: blood. Every receptor here comes from a man at least 80 years old in good health.

The gene calls are TRBV28 and TRBJ2-7; D is unresolved. Deletions cut 6 bases from V and 3 bases from J, with 15 bases between. CDR1 and CDR2 (germline): MDHEN, SYDVKM. The CDR3 consists of 14 residues. Written as DNA, the CDR3 is TGTGCCAGCAGGGGCGGCAGCATGGTCTACGAGCAGTACTTC. Residues: CASRGGSMVYEQYF.

This chain links TRBV7-8 with TRBJ2-7; 8 bases are a match to TRBD2. The J call may be in error: the DNA end matches TRBJ2-5 better. Germline loops: CDR1 SGHVS, CDR2 FQNEAQ. This CDR3 is built from 14 residues. DNA for the CDR3: TGTGCCAGCAGCCTGGGACTAGAGCGAGAGACCCAGTACTTC. Translation: CASSLGLERETQYF.

The CDR3 spells CASSQLSRPNTEAFF. CDR3 in DNA: TGTGCCAGCAGCCAATTGAGTAGGCCGAACACTGAAGCTTTCTTT. The chain couples TRBV3-1 to TRBJ1-1; D ambiguous. In germline, CDR1 is LGHDT, CDR2 YNNKEL (reference sequence). The CDR3 totals 15 residues. With 2 bases removed from V and 1 base from J, the gap between germline ends came to 11 bases.

This clonotype was counted between two and nine times. The chain carries TRBV4-1 and TRBJ2-4; D is possibly TRBD1 or TRBD2 (5 bases each). Trimming took 4 bases from V and 6 from J, leaving 25 bases between them. Germline CDR1 reads MGHRA; CDR2 reads YSYEKL. This CDR3 region has 18 residues. This CDR3 reads CASSPRGPGPQSANIQYF. The CDR3 DNA reads TGCGCCAGCAGCCCCAGAGGGCCGGGACCACAATCGGCAAACATTCAGTACTTC.

This clonotype has a handful of counts. A much larger clone differs from this one at a single base, so this may be a read error. The gene calls are TRBV7-3 and TRBJ2-1, with 7 bases lining up with TRBD2. The J call may be mistaken, given a closer DNA end match to TRBJ2-7. The CDR3 sequence is 16 residues long. CDR1 is SGHTA, CDR2 FQGTGA, per germline. CDR3 residues: CASSLVPSGAYNEQYF. DNA of the CDR3: TGTGCCAGCAGCTTAGTGCCTAGCGGTGCCTACAATGAGCAGTACTTC.

The gene calls are TRBV6-4 and TRBJ2-3; weak D call: TRBD2 (5 bases). Trimming shortened V by 2 bases and J by 8 bases, and 14 bases separated the two germline ends. This CDR3 has 14 amino acids. CDR1 and CDR2 (germline): MRHNA, SNTAGT. The chain's CDR3 is CASSDQKGAGTQYF. In nucleotides, the CDR3 is TGTGCCAGCAGTGACCAGAAAGGCGCGGGTACGCAGTATTTT.

This clonotype was counted a few times. The chain is built from TRBV2 and TRBJ2-1; perhaps TRBD1 as D (6 bases). CDR1 SNHLY and CDR2 FYNNEI come from the germline V gene. Trimming took off 5 bases at V and 5 bases at J, with 13 bases between the two ends. The CDR3 is 14 residues long. The CDR3 nucleotides are TGTGCCAGCAGTTTTTTAGGGGGAAACAATGAGCAGTTCTTC. This encodes CASSFLGGNNEQFF.

The rearrangement uses TRBV4-1 and TRBJ2-7; the D gene is possibly TRBD2 (6 bases). The V gene's germline CDR1 is MGHRA and CDR2 YSYEKL. This CDR3 has 16 amino acids. Trimming removed 1 base from V and 1 base from J, with 14 bases in between. CDR3: CASSQGSTGGSYEQYF. CDR3 sequence (DNA): TGCGCCAGCAGCCAAGGGAGTACAGGAGGGTCCTACGAGCAGTACTTC.

This clonotype was counted many times. V usage is TRBV29-1 and J usage is TRBJ2-7; 10 nucleotides align to TRBD2. Germline V CDR1 and CDR2: SQVTM, ANQGSEA. The CDR3 contains 14 residues. J was trimmed by 3 bases and V by 3 bases; bases with no gene match: 5. The CDR3 loop reads CSVEISSGSYEQYF. CDR3 sequence (DNA): TGCAGCGTTGAGATATCTAGCGGGAGCTACGAGCAGTACTTC.

The chain couples TRBV9 to TRBJ2-7, with 7 bases matching TRBD2. Germline V CDR1 and CDR2: SGDLS, YYNGEE. Trimming at V came to 2 bases and at J to 4 bases, leaving 9 bases not matched to a gene. The CDR3 has 15 residues. CDR3 bases: TGTGCCAGCAGCGTCGACTACGGGGGGAGGTACGAGCAGTACTTC. This sequence encodes CASSVDYGGRYEQYF.

This chain uses TRBV6-2 or TRBV6-3 with TRBJ2-7; the match to TRBD1 covers 9 bases. This CDR3 spans 16 amino acids. Germline V gives CDR1 MNHEY, CDR2 SVGEGT. Trimming took 6 bases from V and 0 from J; bases not matched to a gene: 9. CDR3 loop: CASSDRDRASSYEQYF. DNA of the CDR3: TGTGCCAGCAGCGATCGGGACAGGGCCTCCTCCTACGAGCAGTACTTC.

This chain links TRBV10-3 with TRBJ2-3, with 7 positions matching TRBD1. Germline CDR1 reads ENHRY; CDR2 reads SYGVKD. The CDR3 consists of 14 residues. Trimming took 5 bases from V and 2 from J; bases not matched to a gene: 4. This chain's CDR3 is CAISPGGDTDTQYF. CDR3 nucleotide sequence: TGTGCCATCAGTCCAGGGGGAGACACAGATACGCAGTATTTT.

This clonotype was counted between two and nine times. In DNA form, the CDR3 reads TGCAGTGCTAGAGATCTGCGGGGGGACCAAGAGACCCAGTACTTC. Translating it yields CSARDLRGDQETQYF. The chain combines TRBV20-1 with TRBJ2-5, with 8 bases identical to TRBD2. J gave up 0 bases and V 0 bases, and 3 bases lay outside the gene matches. The CDR3 totals 15 residues. Germline assignment: CDR1 DFQATT and CDR2 SNEGSKA (reference sequence).

This clonotype has just a few counts. The CDR3 DNA reads TGTGCCAGCAGCTTAGCGGGGACTAGCTCGGTGGAGACCCAGTACTTC. Amino acid sequence: CASSLAGTSSVETQYF. The V call is TRBV7-2, the J call TRBJ2-5; 9 bases align to TRBD2. The CDR3 is 16 amino acids. Losses at the gene ends were 0 bases for V and 5 bases for J; bases not matched to a gene: 7. Germline-derived CDR1 and CDR2 are SGHTA and FQGNSA.

This chain uses TRBV4-2 with TRBJ2-1, with D possibly TRBD2 on 5 matching bases. V was cut by 4 bases and J by 6 bases, with 16 bases left in between. This CDR3 is 15 amino acids long. CDR1 LGHNA and CDR2 YNFKEQ come from the germline V gene. CDR3 region: CASSPFSGRGNEQFF. The DNA of the CDR3 is TGTGCCAGCAGCCCCTTCAGTGGGAGAGGCAATGAGCAGTTCTTC.

In its sample, this clonotype was seen a few times. The chain uses TRBV13 and TRBJ2-1; a weak D match, TRBD1 (6 bases). The germline CDR1 and CDR2 sequences are PRHDT and FYEKMQ (reference sequence). The CDR3 totals 15 residues. With 5 bases removed from V and 2 bases from J, the gap between germline ends came to 13 bases. The CDR3 region has the DNA TGTGCCAGCAGCCAAGAAGGGGGAACCTACAATGAGCAGTTCTTC. Translated: CASSQEGGTYNEQFF.

This clonotype was seen only once. The chain uses TRBV29-1 and TRBJ2-1; D unclear. V was trimmed by 6 bases and J by 4 bases, leaving 7 bases between them. Looked up from germline, CDR1 is SQVTM and CDR2 is ANQGSEA. This CDR3 is 11 amino acids long. The CDR3 DNA is TGCAGCGTCGCCGAATACAATGAGCAGTTCTTC. Encoded protein: CSVAEYNEQFF.

V usage is TRBV4-3 and J usage is TRBJ1-5; D not certain. CDR3 size: 15 residues. V dropped 0 bases and J dropped 1 base, with 7 bases sitting between them. Per germline, CDR1 LGHNA and CDR2 YSLEER. The CDR3 nucleotides are TGCGCCAGCAGCCAAGATAACAGAAGCAATCAGCCCCAGCATTTT. It codes for CASSQDNRSNQPQHF.

The genes are TRBV28 and TRBJ2-4; TRBD1 matches 8 bases. Germline V CDR1 and CDR2: MDHEN, SYDVKM. The length of the CDR3 is 15 residues. V lost 7 bases and J lost 4; bases outside the gene matches: 9. The CDR3 is CASKEDRAGKNIQYF. DNA of the CDR3: TGTGCCAGCAAGGAGGACAGGGCAGGGAAAAACATTCAGTACTTC.

The chain recombines TRBV6-6 with TRBJ1-2; D is perhaps TRBD1 (5 bases). The germline V gene encodes CDR1 MNHNY and CDR2 SVGAGI (reference sequence). The CDR3 is 13 residues long. Deletions cut 0 bases from V and 5 bases from J, with 7 bases between. The CDR3 region is CASSYSREYGYTF. The CDR3 region has the DNA TGTGCCAGCAGTTACTCCAGGGAGTATGGCTACACCTTC.

This clonotype was picked up a small number of times. The V gene is TRBV5-1, the J gene TRBJ2-4; the match to TRBD2 covers 8 bases. The end of the DNA fits TRBJ2-5 better, so the J call may be wrong. The CDR3 is 15 residues long. The germline V gene encodes CDR1 SGHRS and CDR2 YFSETQ. The DNA of the CDR3 is TGCGCCAGCAGCGCTGTTAGCGGGAATCGGGAGACCCAGTACTTC. The encoded protein is CASSAVSGNRETQYF.

The chain joins TRBV28 to TRBJ2-4; D is perhaps TRBD1 (5 bases). Germline V gene lookup returns CDR1 MDHEN and CDR2 SYDVKM. The CDR3 totals 12 residues. Trimming left V 5 bases short and J 7 bases short, with 9 bases between. CDR3: CASSPPGNIQYF. CDR3 nucleotide sequence: TGTGCCAGCAGTCCCCCAGGGAACATTCAGTACTTC.

This clonotype was recorded a few times. The V call is TRBV29-1, the J call TRBJ2-1; possible D gene TRBD1, 5 bases. Germline CDR1 SQVTM, CDR2 ANQGSEA. V dropped 2 bases and J dropped 6 bases, with 23 bases sitting between them. The CDR3 has 17 amino acids. In DNA, the CDR3 is TGCAGCGTTGAAAGGGGCTCGCCGGTTGGGTTTGCCAATGAGCAGTTCTTC. It translates to CSVERGSPVGFANEQFF.

This clonotype was recorded a few times. This rearrangement joins TRBV20-1 to TRBJ2-1; TRBD2 agrees at 12 bases. The CDR3 runs 16 residues. V shed 5 bases and J 8 bases; nucleotides not matched to a gene: 13. The germline CDR1 and CDR2 sequences are DFQATT and SNEGSKA (reference sequence). CDR3: CSADGRATSGRDEQFF. CDR3 nucleotide sequence: TGCAGTGCTGACGGGAGGGCGACTAGCGGGAGAGATGAGCAGTTCTTC.

This clonotype was recorded only once. The V call is TRBV5-1, the J call TRBJ2-2; D remains ambiguous. Trimming left V 4 bases short and J 3 bases short, with 10 bases between. Germline CDR1 is SGHRS and CDR2 is YFSETQ. The CDR3 is made up of 14 amino acids. For the CDR3, the DNA is TGCGCCAGCAGCCGAGGCGCGGACACCGGGGAGCTGTTTTTT. It yields the protein CASSRGADTGELFF. Combining the CDR3 with reference TRBV5-1 and TRBJ2-2 gives the whole variable domain KAGVTQTPRYLIKTRGQQVTLSCSPISGHRSVSWYQQTPGQGLQFLFEYFSETQRNKGNFPGRFSGRQFSNSRSEMNVSTLELGDSALYLCASSRGADTGELFFGEGSRLTVL.

The chain combines TRBV4-2 with TRBJ1-2, with D unresolved. The CDR3 length is 14 residues. With 0 bases removed from V and 6 bases from J, the gap between germline ends came to 11 bases. Per germline, CDR1 LGHNA and CDR2 YNFKEQ. The CDR3 is CASSQDRGTHGYTF. CDR3 DNA: TGTGCCAGCAGCCAAGACCGGGGAACTCATGGCTACACCTTC.

The chain joins TRBV5-1 to TRBJ2-3; D may be TRBD1 (5 bases). V was pared by 0 bases and J by 5 bases, with 13 bases between. In germline, CDR1 is SGHRS, CDR2 YFSETQ. The CDR3 covers 15 residues. The CDR3 sequence: CASSLVQGTGDTQYF. CDR3 nucleotides: TGCGCCAGCAGCTTGGTCCAGGGTACGGGAGATACGCAGTATTTT.